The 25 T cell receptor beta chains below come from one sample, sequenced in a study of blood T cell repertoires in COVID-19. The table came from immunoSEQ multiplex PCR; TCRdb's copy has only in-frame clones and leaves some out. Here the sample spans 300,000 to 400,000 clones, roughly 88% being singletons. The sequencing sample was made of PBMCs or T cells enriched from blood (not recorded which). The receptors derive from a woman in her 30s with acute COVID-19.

Written as DNA, the CDR3 is TGTGCCAGCAGCTTAGCGCTTAGACAGGACGGAGGCTACACCTTC. This codes for CASSLALRQDGGYTF. The chain couples TRBV7-8 to TRBJ1-2; perhaps TRBD1 as D (6 bases). This CDR3 region has 15 residues. V was trimmed by 0 bases and J by 8 bases, leaving 16 bases between them. Germline loops: CDR1 SGHVS, CDR2 FQNEAQ.

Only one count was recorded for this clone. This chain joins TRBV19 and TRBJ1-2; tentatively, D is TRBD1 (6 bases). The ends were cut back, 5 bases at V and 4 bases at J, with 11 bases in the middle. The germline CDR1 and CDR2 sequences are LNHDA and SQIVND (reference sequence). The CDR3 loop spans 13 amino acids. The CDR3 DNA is TGTGCCAGTAGTTGGACAGCCATCTATGGCTACACCTTC. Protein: CASSWTAIYGYTF.

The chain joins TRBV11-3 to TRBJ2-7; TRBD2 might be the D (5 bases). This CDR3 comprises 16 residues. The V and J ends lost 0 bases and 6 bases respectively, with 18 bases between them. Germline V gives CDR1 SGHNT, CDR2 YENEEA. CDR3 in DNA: TGTGCCAGCAGCTTAGAGGTGGTGGGATCACGGGGCGAGCAGTACTTC. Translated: CASSLEVVGSRGEQYF.

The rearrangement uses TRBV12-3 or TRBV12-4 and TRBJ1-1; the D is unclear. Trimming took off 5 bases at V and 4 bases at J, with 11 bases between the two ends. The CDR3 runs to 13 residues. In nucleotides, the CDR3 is TGTGCCAGCAGTAGATCCTCCGGCACTGAAGCTTTCTTT. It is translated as CASSRSSGTEAFF.

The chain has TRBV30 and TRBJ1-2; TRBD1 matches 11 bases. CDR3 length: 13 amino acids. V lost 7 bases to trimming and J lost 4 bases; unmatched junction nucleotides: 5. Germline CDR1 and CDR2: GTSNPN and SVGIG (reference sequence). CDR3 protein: CASPGQGGYGYTF. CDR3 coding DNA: TGTGCCTCTCCGGGACAGGGGGGCTATGGCTACACCTTC.

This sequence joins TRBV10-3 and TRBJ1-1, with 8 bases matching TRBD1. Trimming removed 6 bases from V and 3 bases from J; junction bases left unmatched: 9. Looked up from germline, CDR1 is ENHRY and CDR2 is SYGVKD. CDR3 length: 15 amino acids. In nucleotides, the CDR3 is TGTGCCATCAGCAATACAGGGGGGCATTACACTGAAGCTTTCTTT. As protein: CAISNTGGHYTEAFF.

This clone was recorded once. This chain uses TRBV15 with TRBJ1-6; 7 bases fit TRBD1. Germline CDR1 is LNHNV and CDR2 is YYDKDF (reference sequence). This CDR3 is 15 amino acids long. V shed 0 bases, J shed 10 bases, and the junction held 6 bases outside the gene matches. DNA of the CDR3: TGTGCCACCAGCAGAGATCTACAGGGGACGTCACCCCTCCACTTT. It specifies CATSRDLQGTSPLHF.

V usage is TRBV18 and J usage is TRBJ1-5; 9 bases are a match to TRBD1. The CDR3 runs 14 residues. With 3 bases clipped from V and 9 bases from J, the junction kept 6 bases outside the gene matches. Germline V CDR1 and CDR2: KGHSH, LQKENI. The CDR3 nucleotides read TGTGCCAGCTCACCGGGACAGGGTTTGGGGCCCCAGCATTTT. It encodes CASSPGQGLGPQHF.

The CDR3 DNA follows: TGTGCCAGCAGGAGCTATGGCTACACCTTC. It translates to CASRSYGYTF. This chain joins TRBV6-6 and TRBJ1-2; D is undetermined. This CDR3 is 10 amino acids long. The germline V gene has CDR1 MNHNY and CDR2 SVGAGI (reference sequence). Trimming removed 6 bases at V and 4 bases at J, with 3 bases between.

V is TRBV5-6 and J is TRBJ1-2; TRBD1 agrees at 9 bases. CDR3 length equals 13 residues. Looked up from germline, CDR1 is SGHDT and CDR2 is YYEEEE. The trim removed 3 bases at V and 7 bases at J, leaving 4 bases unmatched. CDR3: CASSSDRGSGYTF. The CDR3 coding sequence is TGTGCCAGCAGCTCTGACAGGGGGAGTGGCTACACCTTC.

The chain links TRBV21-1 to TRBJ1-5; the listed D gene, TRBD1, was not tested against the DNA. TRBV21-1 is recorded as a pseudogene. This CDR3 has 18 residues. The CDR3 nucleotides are TGTGCCAGCAGCAAAGAAGACCGGACAGGGGGCGTCGGACAGCCCCAGCATTTT. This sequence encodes CASSKEDRTGGVGQPQHF.

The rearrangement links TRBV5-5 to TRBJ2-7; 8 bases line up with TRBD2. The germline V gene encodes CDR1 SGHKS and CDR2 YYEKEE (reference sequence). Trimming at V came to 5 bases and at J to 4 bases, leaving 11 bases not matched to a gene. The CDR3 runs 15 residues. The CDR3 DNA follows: TGTGCCAGCAGTCCTCCCCGGGGGGGCCCTTACGAGCAGTACTTC. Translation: CASSPPRGGPYEQYF.

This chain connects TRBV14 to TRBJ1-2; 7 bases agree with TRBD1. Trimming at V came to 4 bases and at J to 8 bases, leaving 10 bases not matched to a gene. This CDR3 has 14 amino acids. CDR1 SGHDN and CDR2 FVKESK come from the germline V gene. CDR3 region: CASSPTTGVGGYTF. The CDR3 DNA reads TGTGCCAGCAGCCCCACAACAGGGGTCGGCGGCTACACCTTC.

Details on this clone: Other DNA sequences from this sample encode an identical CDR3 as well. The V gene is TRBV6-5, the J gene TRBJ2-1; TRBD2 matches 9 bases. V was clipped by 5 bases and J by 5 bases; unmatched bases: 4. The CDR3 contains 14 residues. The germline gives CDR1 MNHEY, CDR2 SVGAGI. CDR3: CASSLAGGNNEQFF. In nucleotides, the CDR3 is TGTGCCAGCAGTCTGGCGGGGGGGAACAATGAGCAGTTCTTC.

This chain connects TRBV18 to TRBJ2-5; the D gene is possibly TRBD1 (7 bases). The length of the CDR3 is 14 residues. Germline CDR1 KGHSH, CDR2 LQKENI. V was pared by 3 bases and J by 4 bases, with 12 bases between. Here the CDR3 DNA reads TGTGCCAGCTCACCGCGGGACAGTAGAGAGACCCAGTACTTC. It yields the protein CASSPRDSRETQYF.

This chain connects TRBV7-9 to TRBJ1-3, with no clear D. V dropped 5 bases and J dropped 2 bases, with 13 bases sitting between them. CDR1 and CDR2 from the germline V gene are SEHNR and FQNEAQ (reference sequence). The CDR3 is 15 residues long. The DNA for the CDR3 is TGTGCCAGCAGCCCACCAGGAACCCCTGGAAACACCATATATTTT. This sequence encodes CASSPPGTPGNTIYF.

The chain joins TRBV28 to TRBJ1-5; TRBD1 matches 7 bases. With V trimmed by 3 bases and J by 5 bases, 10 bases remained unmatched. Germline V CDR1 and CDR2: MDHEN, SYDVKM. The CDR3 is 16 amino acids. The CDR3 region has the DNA TGTGCCAGCAGTTTCCGGGACAGCGCCGGGGATCAGCCCCAGCATTTT. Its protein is CASSFRDSAGDQPQHF.

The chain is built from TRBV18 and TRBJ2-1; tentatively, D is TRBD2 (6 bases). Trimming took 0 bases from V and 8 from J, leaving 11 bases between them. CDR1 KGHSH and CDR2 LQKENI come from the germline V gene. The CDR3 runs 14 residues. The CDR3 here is CASSPPGLLDEQFF. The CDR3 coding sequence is TGTGCCAGCTCACCACCGGGACTTCTGGATGAGCAGTTCTTC.

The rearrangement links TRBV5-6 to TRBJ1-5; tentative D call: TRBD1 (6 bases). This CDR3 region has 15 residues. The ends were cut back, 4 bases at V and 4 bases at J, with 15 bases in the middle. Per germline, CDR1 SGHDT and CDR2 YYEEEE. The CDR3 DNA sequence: TGTGCCAGCAGCCGTGGGACAAATTGGAATCAGCCCCAGCATTTT. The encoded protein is CASSRGTNWNQPQHF.

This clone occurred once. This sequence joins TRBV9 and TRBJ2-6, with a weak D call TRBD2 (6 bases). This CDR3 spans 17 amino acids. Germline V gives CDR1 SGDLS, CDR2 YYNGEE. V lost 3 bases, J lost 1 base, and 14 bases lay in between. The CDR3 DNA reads TGTGCCAGCAGCGAGGGAGGACGGACATCTGGGGCCAACGTCCTGACTTTC. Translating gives CASSEGGRTSGANVLTF.

Here the CDR3 DNA reads TGTGCCAGCAGTGAGGGGGGAGGTAGGGGGCGCTTTTTCTATGGCTACACCTTC. Protein sequence: CASSEGGGRGRFFYGYTF. The V and J genes are TRBV6-1 and TRBJ1-2, with 7 nucleotides matching TRBD1. The V and J ends lost 3 bases and 4 bases, in that order; junction bases with no gene match: 17. This CDR3 is 18 amino acids long. Germline CDR1 MNHNS, CDR2 SASEGT.

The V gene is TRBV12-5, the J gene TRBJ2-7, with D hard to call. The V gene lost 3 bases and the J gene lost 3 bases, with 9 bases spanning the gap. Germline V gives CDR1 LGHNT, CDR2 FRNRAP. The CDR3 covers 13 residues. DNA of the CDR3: TGTGCTAGTGGTTTACCCCTACGCTACGAGCAGTACTTC. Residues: CASGLPLRYEQYF.

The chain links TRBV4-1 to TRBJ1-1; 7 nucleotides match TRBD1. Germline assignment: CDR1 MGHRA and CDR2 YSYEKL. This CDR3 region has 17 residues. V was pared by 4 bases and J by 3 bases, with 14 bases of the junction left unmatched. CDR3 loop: CASSPYRGMMVYTEAFF. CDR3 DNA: TGCGCCAGCAGCCCTTACAGGGGTATGATGGTTTACACTGAAGCTTTCTTT.

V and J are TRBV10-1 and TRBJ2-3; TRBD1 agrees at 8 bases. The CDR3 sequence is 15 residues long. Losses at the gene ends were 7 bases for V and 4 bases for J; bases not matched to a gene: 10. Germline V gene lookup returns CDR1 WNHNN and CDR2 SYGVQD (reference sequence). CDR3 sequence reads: CASNRGQGHPDTQYF. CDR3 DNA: TGCGCCAGCAACCGCGGACAGGGCCACCCAGATACGCAGTATTTT.

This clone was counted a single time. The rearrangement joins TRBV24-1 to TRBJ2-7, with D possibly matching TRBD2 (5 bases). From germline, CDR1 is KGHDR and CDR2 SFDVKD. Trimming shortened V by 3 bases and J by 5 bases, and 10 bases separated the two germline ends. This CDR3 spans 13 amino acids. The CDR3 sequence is CATSDPGLDEQYF. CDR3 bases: TGTGCCACCAGTGATCCCGGACTGGACGAGCAGTACTTC.